The present entry profiles one TCR beta chain with its context. The method was immunoSEQ multiplex PCR; TCRdb's version includes in-frame clones alone and lacks a portion of them. Altogether roughly 170,000 clones are present, approximately 80% being singletons, with the ten largest covering approximately 12%. The data originate from a study of blood T cell repertoires in COVID-19. Specimen: PBMCs or T cells enriched from blood (not recorded which). This receptor was obtained from a man between 50 and 59 years old who had recovered from COVID-19.

CDR3 DNA sequence: TGTGCCAGTAGACGGACAGGGGAGGCCTATGGCTACACCTTC. It translates to CASRRTGEAYGYTF. The J gene is TRBJ1-2, the V gene TRBV19; 9 bases align to TRBD1. This CDR3 has 14 amino acids. V shed 6 bases, J shed 4 bases, and the junction held 6 bases outside the gene matches. Per germline, CDR1 LNHDA and CDR2 SQIVND (reference sequence). The complete variable domain, with remaining parts taken from reference TRBV19 and TRBJ1-2, reads DGGITQSPKYLFRKEGQNVTLSCEQNLNHDAMYWYRQDPGQGLRLIYYSQIVNDFQKGDIAEGYSVSREKKESFPLTVTSAQKNPTAFYLCASRRTGEAYGYTFGSGTRLTVV.